What follows are 15 T cell receptor beta chains derived from one specimen sequenced in a study of blood T cell repertoires in COVID-19. The assay was immunoSEQ multiplex PCR, and TCRdb's table has in-frame clones only and misses some. The sample records 150,000 to 200,000 clones, 90% being singletons. Sequences were obtained from peripheral blood. The receptors originated from a man in his 60s with active or convalescent COVID-19.

The J gene is TRBJ1-2, the V gene TRBV18, with D tentatively TRBD1 (6 bases). The CDR3 has 16 amino acids. Germline loops: CDR1 KGHSH, CDR2 LQKENI. V dropped 5 bases and J dropped 0 bases, with 16 bases sitting between them. The CDR3 here is CASSSITGTTNYGYTF. The CDR3 coding sequence is TGTGCCAGCTCATCGATCACCGGGACAACTAACTATGGCTACACCTTC.

The CDR3 loop is CASSQESYGYTF. Here the CDR3 DNA reads TGCGCCAGCAGCCAAGAGAGCTATGGCTACACCTTC. The rearrangement links TRBV5-1 to TRBJ1-2; D is unresolved. The CDR3 is 12 amino acids. Germline V gives CDR1 SGHRS, CDR2 YFSETQ. V lost 4 bases to trimming and J lost 4 bases, with 8 bases between them.

This clone is judged medium-sized. J is TRBJ2-7 and V is TRBV5-1; TRBD2 might be the D (5 bases). The CDR3 sequence is 14 residues long. V lost 3 bases to trimming and J lost 0 bases, with 10 bases between them. Germline CDR1 is SGHRS and CDR2 is YFSETQ. CDR3 in amino acids: CASSSTGSSYEQYF. The CDR3 DNA reads as TGCGCCAGCAGCTCGACTGGGAGCTCCTACGAGCAGTACTTC.

V and J are TRBV6-1 and TRBJ1-6; D is undetermined. CDR1 MNHNS and CDR2 SASEGT come from the germline V gene. With 2 bases removed from V and 15 bases from J, the gap between germline ends came to 5 bases. This CDR3 is built from 10 residues. The CDR3 DNA reads TGTGCCAGCAGTGAACTAGGCCTCCACTTT. Protein: CASSELGLHF.

The chain links TRBV19 to TRBJ1-3, with D possibly TRBD1 on 6 matching bases. V lost 0 bases and J lost 0, with 6 bases in between. The CDR3 sequence is 15 residues long. CDR1 LNHDA and CDR2 SQIVND come from the germline V gene (reference sequence). The CDR3 loop reads CASSIEGGSGNTIYF. For the CDR3, the DNA is TGTGCCAGTAGTATAGAAGGGGGCTCTGGAAACACCATATATTTT.

The chain uses TRBV3-1 (or the pseudogene TRBV3-2) and TRBJ2-6; unclear D gene. The CDR3 loop spans 13 amino acids. V lost 6 bases and J lost 0, with 3 bases in between. Germline V gives CDR1 LGHDT, CDR2 YNNKEL (reference sequence). CDR3 nucleotides: TGTGCCAGCAGTCACTCTGGGGCCAACGTCCTGACTTTC. Translated, it gives CASSHSGANVLTF.

The chain joins TRBV27 to TRBJ2-2; 8 bases agree with TRBD1. V was pared by 2 bases and J by 2 bases, with 4 bases of the junction left unmatched. The CDR3 runs 16 residues. Germline V lookup: CDR1 MNHEY, CDR2 SMNVEV (reference sequence). The CDR3 region is CASSLPGQANTGELFF. DNA of the CDR3: TGTGCCAGCAGTTTACCGGGACAGGCCAACACCGGGGAGCTGTTTTTT.

The chain employs TRBV7-9 and TRBJ1-4; TRBD1 might be the D (5 bases). This CDR3 has 15 amino acids. Germline V gives CDR1 SEHNR, CDR2 FQNEAQ (reference sequence). V lost 2 bases and J lost 8, with 15 bases in between. The CDR3 coding sequence is TGTGCCAGCAGCTTACTCGAACAGGTTGACGAAAAACTGTTTTTT. It codes for CASSLLEQVDEKLFF.

This chain links TRBV14 with TRBJ2-7; 7 nucleotides agree with TRBD1. Germline-derived CDR1 and CDR2 are SGHDN and FVKESK. The V gene end was trimmed by 3 bases and the J gene end by 4 bases; junction bases not matched to a gene: 9. CDR3 length equals 15 residues. In nucleotides, the CDR3 is TGTGCCAGCAGCCAGGCTAGGACAGGCTTTTACGAGCAGTACTTC. Translating it yields CASSQARTGFYEQYF.

This clone was recorded only once. This chain uses TRBV7-9 with TRBJ2-7; 12 bases align to TRBD2. CDR1 is SEHNR and CDR2 is FQNEAQ in the germline V gene (reference sequence). Trimming removed 6 bases from V and 3 bases from J; junction bases left unmatched: 12. The CDR3 runs 17 residues. The DNA of the CDR3 is TGTGCCAGCAGTTTCAGGGTGACTAGCGGGAGCAACTACGAGCAGTACTTC. It encodes CASSFRVTSGSNYEQYF. Supplemented by reference TRBV7-9 and TRBJ2-7, the full variable domain reads DTGVSQNPRHKITKRGQNVTFRCDPISEHNRLYWYRQTLGQGPEFLTYFQNEAQLEKSRLLSDRFSAERPKGSFSTLEIQRTEQGDSAMYLCASSFRVTSGSNYEQYFGPGTRLTVT.

This clone appeared once. The rearrangement joins TRBV20-1 to TRBJ2-5, with D perhaps matching TRBD2 (7 bases). The V gene lost 5 bases and the J gene lost 4 bases, with 17 bases spanning the gap. This CDR3 region has 14 residues. CDR1 is DFQATT, CDR2 SNEGSKA, per germline (reference sequence). Here the CDR3 DNA reads TGCAGTGCTCGTGAGGGGGGGGGCCGAGAGACCCAGTACTTC. Translated, it gives CSAREGGGRETQYF.

V usage is TRBV18 and J usage is TRBJ1-2, with TRBD1 matching over 8 bases. V lost 6 bases, J lost 6 bases, and 6 bases stayed unmatched. Germline assignment: CDR1 KGHSH and CDR2 LQKENI. CDR3 length equals 13 residues. DNA for the CDR3: TGTGCCAGCTCGCGAGACAGGGGTGATGGCTACACCTTC. Its translation is CASSRDRGDGYTF.

The chain employs TRBV6-5 and TRBJ2-7; 7 bases fit TRBD1. Losses at the gene ends were 5 bases for V and 0 bases for J; bases not matched to a gene: 7. Germline V gene sequence: CDR1 MNHEY, CDR2 SVGAGI. This CDR3 comprises 15 residues. CDR3 loop: CASSPGTVLSYEQYF. Here the CDR3 DNA reads TGTGCCAGCAGTCCAGGGACAGTCCTCTCCTACGAGCAGTACTTC.

This rearrangement joins TRBV3-1 (or the pseudogene TRBV3-2) to TRBJ1-1; perhaps TRBD1 as D (6 bases). The CDR3 is 15 residues long. Trimming left V 6 bases short and J 0 bases short, with 14 bases between. CDR1 LGHDT and CDR2 YNNKEL come from the germline V gene (reference sequence). In DNA form, the CDR3 reads TGTGCCAGCAGTCCCGGGGGGGCTCTGAACACTGAAGCTTTCTTT. Its protein product is CASSPGGALNTEAFF.

V usage is TRBV5-1 and J usage is TRBJ2-1, with D tentatively TRBD2 (5 bases). V shed 4 bases and J shed 10 bases, with 12 bases lying between them. The CDR3 contains 12 residues. Germline V gives CDR1 SGHRS, CDR2 YFSETQ. CDR3 sequence (DNA): TGCGCCAGCAGCAACCCGGGATCCGAGCAGTTCTTC. Protein product: CASSNPGSEQFF.